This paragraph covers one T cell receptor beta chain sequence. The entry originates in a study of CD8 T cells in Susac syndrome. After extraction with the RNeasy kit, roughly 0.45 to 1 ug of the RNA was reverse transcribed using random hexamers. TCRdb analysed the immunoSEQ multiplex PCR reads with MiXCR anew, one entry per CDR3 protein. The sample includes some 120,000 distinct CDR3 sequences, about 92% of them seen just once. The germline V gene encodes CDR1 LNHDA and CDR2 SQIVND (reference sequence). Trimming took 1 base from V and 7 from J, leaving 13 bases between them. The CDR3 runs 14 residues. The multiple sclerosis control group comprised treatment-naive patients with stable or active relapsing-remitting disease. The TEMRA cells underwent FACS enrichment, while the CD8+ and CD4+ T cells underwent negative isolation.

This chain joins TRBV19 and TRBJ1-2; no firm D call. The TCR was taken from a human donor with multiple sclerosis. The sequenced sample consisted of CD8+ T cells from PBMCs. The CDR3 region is CASSIGPVASGYTF. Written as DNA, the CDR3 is TGTGCCAGTAGTATAGGTCCGGTGGCATCTGGCTACACCTTC.